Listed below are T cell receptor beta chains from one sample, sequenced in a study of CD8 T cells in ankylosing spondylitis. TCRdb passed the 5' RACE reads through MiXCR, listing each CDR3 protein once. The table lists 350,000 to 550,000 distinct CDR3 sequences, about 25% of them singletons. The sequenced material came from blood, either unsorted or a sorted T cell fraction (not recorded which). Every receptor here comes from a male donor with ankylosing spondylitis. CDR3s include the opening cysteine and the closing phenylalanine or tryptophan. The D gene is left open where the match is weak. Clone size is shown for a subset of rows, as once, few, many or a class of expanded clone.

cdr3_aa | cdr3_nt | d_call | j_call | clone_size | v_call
CASSATSSNTEAFF | TGCGCCAGCAGCGCAACCTCGAGTAACACTGAAGCTTTCTTT | - | TRBJ1-1 | - | TRBV5-1
CASSRQTGDTNYGYTF | TGTGCCAGCAGCCGTCAGACAGGGGATACTAACTATGGCTACACCTTC | TRBD1 | TRBJ1-2 | - | TRBV3-1
CASSSRSASGRWYNEQFF | TGCGCCAGCAGCTCCCGGAGCGCTAGCGGGAGGTGGTACAATGAGCAGTTCTTC | TRBD2 | TRBJ2-1 | - | TRBV5-1
CASSTGGGSGQPQHF | TGCGCCAGCAGCACCGGCGGGGGGTCGGGTCAGCCCCAGCATTTT | - | TRBJ1-5 | - | TRBV5-1
CASRAIATLTDTQYF | TGCGCCAGCAGAGCAATAGCCACTCTCACAGATACGCAGTATTTT | - | TRBJ2-3 | - | TRBV5-1
CASSFRPGTETYEQYF | TGCGCCAGCAGCTTTAGGCCCGGGACAGAAACCTACGAGCAGTACTTC | TRBD1 | TRBJ2-7 | few | TRBV5-1
CASSSGVLSGNTIYF | TGTGCCAGCAGCTCCGGGGTTCTCTCTGGAAACACCATATATTTT | - | TRBJ1-3 | once | TRBV12-3/TRBV12-4
CSARGTGSNQPQHF | TGCAGTGCTAGAGGGACAGGGAGCAATCAGCCCCAGCATTTT | TRBD1 | TRBJ1-5 | - | TRBV20-1
CASRLAGGSWTQYF | TGTGCCAGCAGACTAGCGGGAGGGTCATGGACCCAGTACTTC | TRBD2 | TRBJ2-5 | few | TRBV12-3/TRBV12-4
CSARDLASSEQFF | TGCAGTGCTAGAGATTTGGCTAGCAGTGAGCAGTTCTTC | - | TRBJ2-1 | - | TRBV20-1
CSAPTSGSFNEQFF | TGCAGTGCTCCGACTAGCGGGAGTTTCAATGAGCAGTTCTTC | TRBD2 | TRBJ2-1 | few | TRBV20-1
CASSPIQSVSSYNEQFF | TGTGCCAGCAGCCCGATCCAAAGCGTGAGCTCCTACAATGAGCAGTTCTTC | - | TRBJ2-1 | few | TRBV7-8
CSASRGSGYTF | TGCAGTGCTAGTCGGGGAAGTGGCTACACCTTC | - | TRBJ1-2 | - | TRBV20-1
CGGRLAPRETQYF | TGCGGAGGGAGACTAGCCCCTCGAGAGACCCAGTACTTC | TRBD2 | TRBJ2-5 | - | TRBV20-1
CASTQQGADNEQFF | TGCGCCAGCACACAACAGGGGGCAGACAATGAGCAGTTCTTC | TRBD1 | TRBJ2-1 | few | TRBV5-1
CASSLLGRNAEAFF | TGCGCCAGCAGCTTGTTGGGCCGGAACGCTGAAGCTTTCTTT | - | TRBJ1-1 | many | TRBV5-1
CASSLEPPRLAGGPSGELFF | TGCGCCAGCAGCTTGGAGCCACCACGACTAGCGGGAGGGCCCTCCGGGGAGCTGTTTTTT | TRBD2 | TRBJ2-2 | - | TRBV5-1